Given below is one T cell receptor beta chain in context. This sample stems from a study of blood T cell repertoires in COVID-19. Study-level background: Nucleic acid was either cDNA or gDNA, and it came from T cells, B-cell-depleted T cells, or PBMCs.

Germline CDR1 reads MNHEY; CDR2 reads SVGAGI. The CDR3 sequence is 15 residues long. V was shortened by 8 bases and J by 4 bases, with 17 bases between the two germline ends. Sequencing used immunoSEQ multiplex PCR; TCRdb keeps in-frame clones, though not all of them. The sample has about 110,000 clones, 85% to 90% seen once. The sequence was obtained from a woman aged 50 to 65 with acute or convalescent COVID-19. Sequencing was done on a sample of peripheral blood. The rearrangement uses TRBV6-5 and TRBJ1-4; tentative D call: TRBD1 (6 bases). For the CDR3, the DNA is TGTGCCAGCGCACAGGGAGGGGCCCATAATGAAAAACTGTTTTTT. This sequence encodes CASAQGGAHNEKLFF.